This is a list of T cell receptor beta chains from one sample in a study of T cells after yellow fever vaccination. TCRdb re-called the 5' RACE reads through MiXCR, storing one row per CDR3 protein. The sample contains about 320,000 distinct CDR3 sequences, about an eighth of which appear only once. Material: CD4+ T cells sorted from PBMCs, obtained 15 days after the yellow fever booster vaccination. The receptors were gathered from a man aged 18 to 35 who received the YFV17D yellow fever vaccine. The CDR3 runs from the conserved cysteine through the conserved F or W. Each record gives: D gene, clone size, J gene, V gene, CDR3 DNA, CDR3 protein. The D gene is left open where the match is weak. Clone size appears in some rows only: once, few, many, or a class for an expanded clone.

D gene: TRBD1; clone size: NA; J gene: TRBJ1-5; V gene: TRBV6-5; CDR3 DNA: TGTGCCAGCAGTAATACAGGGGAGGGCAATCAGCCCCAGCATTTT; CDR3 protein: CASSNTGEGNQPQHF
D gene: TRBD1; clone size: NA; J gene: TRBJ1-2; V gene: TRBV9; CDR3 DNA: TGTGCCAGCAGCAAAAGGCAACAGGGGGACTATGGCTACACCTTC; CDR3 protein: CASSKRQQGDYGYTF
D gene: NA; clone size: few; J gene: TRBJ1-6; V gene: TRBV20-1; CDR3 DNA: TGCAGTGCAGACGACAGGAGATCCTCCTATAATTCACCCCTCCACTTT; CDR3 protein: CSADDRRSSYNSPLHF
D gene: TRBD2; clone size: NA; J gene: TRBJ2-3; V gene: TRBV6-2/TRBV6-3; CDR3 DNA: TGTGCCAGCAGTGGGACTAGCGGATTCACAGATACGCAGTATTTT; CDR3 protein: CASSGTSGFTDTQYF
D gene: NA; clone size: NA; J gene: TRBJ2-6; V gene: TRBV9; CDR3 DNA: TGTGCCAGCACCCACGGCAGCTCTGGGGCCAACGTCCTGACTTTC; CDR3 protein: CASTHGSSGANVLTF
D gene: NA; clone size: NA; J gene: TRBJ1-2; V gene: TRBV29-1; CDR3 DNA: TGCAGCGTTGAAGGCGGGTACTATGGCTACACCTTC; CDR3 protein: CSVEGGYYGYTF
D gene: TRBD1; clone size: few; J gene: TRBJ1-2; V gene: TRBV5-6; CDR3 DNA: TGTGCCAGCAGCTTTTGGACAGGCAGGGGATATGGCTACACCTTC; CDR3 protein: CASSFWTGRGYGYTF
D gene: TRBD2; clone size: NA; J gene: TRBJ2-2; V gene: TRBV20-1; CDR3 DNA: TGCAGTGCTAGCACGGGGGGTGCGAACACCGGGGAGCTGTTTTTT; CDR3 protein: CSASTGGANTGELFF
D gene: TRBD2; clone size: NA; J gene: TRBJ2-1; V gene: TRBV5-6; CDR3 DNA: TGTGCCAGCAGCTCGCCCGGGGGGGCCCGGAGGAGGAATGAGCAGTTCTTC; CDR3 protein: CASSSPGGARRRNEQFF
D gene: NA; clone size: NA; J gene: TRBJ1-2; V gene: TRBV10-2; CDR3 DNA: TGCGCCAGCACCCGGACAGATACTAACTATGGCTACACCTTC; CDR3 protein: CASTRTDTNYGYTF
D gene: TRBD2; clone size: NA; J gene: TRBJ2-5; V gene: TRBV3-1; CDR3 DNA: TGTGCCAGCAGCCAAGGGCTAGCGGGGGGGCTAGAGACCCAGTACTTC; CDR3 protein: CASSQGLAGGLETQYF
D gene: NA; clone size: few; J gene: TRBJ1-2; V gene: TRBV6-1; CDR3 DNA: TGTGCCAGCAGTGAAGCGCAGCCGCCGAACTTC; CDR3 protein: CASSEAQPPNF
D gene: TRBD1; clone size: few; J gene: TRBJ1-1; V gene: TRBV5-1; CDR3 DNA: TGCGCCAGCAGCTTGGACACCGCAGGGGGCACTGAAGCTTTCTTT; CDR3 protein: CASSLDTAGGTEAFF
D gene: NA; clone size: NA; J gene: TRBJ1-4; V gene: TRBV27; CDR3 DNA: TGTGCCAGCAGGGAATGGAGCGGGGAGGCAGAAAAACTGTTTTTT; CDR3 protein: CASREWSGEAEKLFF
D gene: TRBD2; clone size: few; J gene: TRBJ2-3; V gene: TRBV20-1; CDR3 DNA: TGCAGTGCGGGACTAGCGGGGATCACAGATACGCAGTATTTT; CDR3 protein: CSAGLAGITDTQYF
D gene: NA; clone size: NA; J gene: TRBJ1-2; V gene: TRBV12-3/TRBV12-4; CDR3 DNA: TGTGCCAGCAACTTGGGGCGAGGCTATGGCTACACCTTC; CDR3 protein: CASNLGRGYGYTF
D gene: NA; clone size: many; J gene: TRBJ1-2; V gene: TRBV20-1; CDR3 DNA: TGCAGTGCCCAAGGAGGGTATGGCTACACCTTC; CDR3 protein: CSAQGGYGYTF
D gene: TRBD1; clone size: many; J gene: TRBJ2-6; V gene: TRBV6-5; CDR3 DNA: TGTGCCAGCAGTGCCACAGGGGGAGGGGCCAACGTCCTGACTTTC; CDR3 protein: CASSATGGGANVLTF
D gene: NA; clone size: NA; J gene: TRBJ2-2; V gene: TRBV5-1; CDR3 DNA: TGCGCCAGCAGCTTGGTATCCAGCGGCGGGACCGGGGAGCTGTTTTTT; CDR3 protein: CASSLVSSGGTGELFF
D gene: NA; clone size: many; J gene: TRBJ2-7; V gene: TRBV7-2; CDR3 DNA: TGTGCCAGCAGCTTAGGTCCCATTTTGGGCCCCGAGCAGTACTTC; CDR3 protein: CASSLGPILGPEQYF
D gene: NA; clone size: NA; J gene: TRBJ1-3; V gene: TRBV3-1; CDR3 DNA: TGTGCCAGCAGCCATACAAACACCATATATTTT; CDR3 protein: CASSHTNTIYF
D gene: TRBD1; clone size: once; J gene: TRBJ2-7; V gene: TRBV19; CDR3 DNA: TGTGCCAGTAGTATCAGGATACAGGGGGCGATCTACGAGCAGTACTTC; CDR3 protein: CASSIRIQGAIYEQYF
D gene: NA; clone size: many; J gene: TRBJ1-2; V gene: TRBV7-9; CDR3 DNA: TGTGCCGGAGACGACGGGGGGGGCTATGGCTACACCTTC; CDR3 protein: CAGDDGGGYGYTF
D gene: NA; clone size: NA; J gene: TRBJ2-3; V gene: TRBV3-1; CDR3 DNA: TGTGCCAGCAGCCAAGAAAACCTAAAGGTAGATACGCAGTATTTT; CDR3 protein: CASSQENLKVDTQYF
D gene: NA; clone size: many; J gene: TRBJ2-7; V gene: TRBV5-4; CDR3 DNA: TGTGCCAGCAGCCTGGGGGCGACGAATCCCGGCGAGCAGTACTTC; CDR3 protein: CASSLGATNPGEQYF